This T cell receptor beta chain was recorded in a study of graft-versus-host responses after intestinal transplantation. Across the whole study: All recipients were transplanted with multivisceral, liver-intestinal, or isolated intestinal grafts. Findings and caveats of the study: Some GvH clones were seen earlier in gut or blood, suggesting intestinal origin.

With regard to this clone: Its antigen is not identified.

Germline CDR1 and CDR2: SNHLY and FYNNEI. Unmatched junction bases numbered 8, after V lost 2 bases and J lost 4 bases. The CDR3 extends over 17 amino acids. The table came from immunoSEQ multiplex PCR; TCRdb's copy has only in-frame clones and leaves some out. The data hold about 47,000 clones, with 95% observed a single time. The sequences come from unstimulated CD8+ T cells sorted from spleen or lymph node cells, collected before transplant. The V gene is TRBV2, the J gene TRBJ2-5; TRBD2 agrees at 12 bases. The receptor's source is a human donor who was the organ donor for an intestinal transplant. The CDR3 DNA is TGTGCCAGCAGTGAAAGACTAGCGGGGGCGCTGATAGAGACCCAGTACTTC. Translating gives CASSERLAGALIETQYF.